This is a list of T cell receptor beta chains from one sample in a study of blood T cell repertoires in COVID-19. Data came from immunoSEQ multiplex PCR; TCRdb stores just in-frame clones and leaves some out. The sample comprises roughly 280,000 clones, approximately 89% of which are singletons, and 2.8% rests with the top ten. The sequenced sample consisted of PBMCs or T cells enriched from blood (not recorded which). The receptors derive from a man aged 40-49 years who had been exposed to COVID-19. Both conserved end residues are part of each CDR3. Fields, in order: J gene, D gene, clone size, V gene, CDR3 protein, CDR3 DNA. D genes are given only for firm matches. Some rows have no size entry. The others give once, few or many, or a class for an expanded clone.

TRBJ2-2	-	-	TRBV19	CASSIRGGELFF	TGTGCCAGTAGTATCAGAGGGGGGGAGCTGTTTTTT
TRBJ2-5	-	-	TRBV21-1	CASSKWDKKETQYF	TGTGCCAGCAGCAAATGGGACAAAAAAGAGACCCAGTACTTC
TRBJ2-7	-	-	TRBV7-9	CASSSPGEQYF	TGTGCCAGCAGCTCCCCGGGCGAGCAGTACTTC
TRBJ1-1	-	few	TRBV20-1	CSASDRPFEAFF	TGCAGTGCTAGTGACAGGCCCTTTGAAGCTTTCTTT
TRBJ2-7	TRBD1	-	TRBV19	CASSRQGLGEQYF	TGTGCCAGTAGTCGACAGGGTCTGGGCGAGCAGTACTTC
TRBJ2-1	-	-	TRBV24-1	CATSEPRDLTPKEQFF	TGTGCCACCAGTGAGCCCCGGGACTTAACTCCGAAAGAGCAGTTCTTC
TRBJ2-5	TRBD2	-	TRBV7-2	CASSFVDTGGGETQYF	TGTGCCAGCAGCTTTGTCGATACGGGAGGTGGGGAGACCCAGTACTTC
TRBJ1-2	-	-	TRBV6-5	CASSYRARGLYGYTF	TGTGCCAGCAGTTATAGGGCCAGAGGACTCTATGGCTACACCTTC
TRBJ2-2	TRBD2	-	TRBV5-4	CASSSGGPNTGELFF	TGTGCCAGCAGCTCGGGAGGGCCGAACACCGGGGAGCTGTTTTTT
TRBJ2-7	TRBD1	-	TRBV28	CASSQLRQGQYF	TGTGCCAGCAGTCAATTAAGACAGGGGCAGTACTTC
TRBJ1-5	TRBD1	-	TRBV6-5	CASRDRGTGQPQHF	TGTGCCAGCAGGGACAGGGGTACAGGTCAGCCCCAGCATTTT
TRBJ1-6	TRBD1	-	TRBV10-2	CANTRLWTGLRNNSPLHF	TGCGCCAACACGCGACTCTGGACAGGGTTAAGAAATAATTCACCCCTCCACTTT
TRBJ2-1	TRBD2	-	TRBV13	CASSPRAGRGNEQFF	TGTGCCAGCAGCCCCCGAGCGGGACGAGGCAATGAGCAGTTCTTC
TRBJ2-2	TRBD2	-	TRBV3-1/TRBV3-2	CASSQFGLATSNTGELFF	TGTGCCAGCAGCCAATTTGGACTAGCGACTTCGAACACCGGGGAGCTGTTTTTT
TRBJ2-2	TRBD2	-	TRBV11-3	CASSLGQREGVGELFF	TGTGCCAGCAGCTTAGGACAGCGGGAGGGCGTCGGGGAGCTGTTTTTT
TRBJ2-5	-	many	TRBV5-1	CASVRSSAQTAGLATETQYF	TGCGCCAGTGTACGGAGTTCTGCGCAAACGGCCGGGCTAGCAACCGAGACCCAGTACTTC
TRBJ1-4	-	-	TRBV6-4	CASSPTATNEKLFF	TGTGCCAGCAGCCCCACTGCAACTAATGAAAAACTGTTTTTT
TRBJ2-7	TRBD1	-	TRBV6-5	CASSYGDSISYEQYF	TGTGCCAGCAGTTACGGGGACAGCATTTCCTACGAGCAGTACTTC
TRBJ1-5	-	once	TRBV9	CASSPWAEGNQPQHF	TGTGCCAGCAGCCCCTGGGCGGAGGGAAATCAGCCCCAGCATTTT
TRBJ2-7	-	-	TRBV3-1/TRBV3-2	CASSPQVRAHSYEQYF	TGTGCCAGCAGCCCTCAGGTGAGGGCACACTCCTACGAGCAGTACTTC